What follows are 15 T cell receptor beta chains derived from one specimen sequenced in a study of response to subunit inactivated influenza vaccine. One entry per CDR3 protein results from TCRdb running MiXCR on the RT-PCR reads. The table records hundreds of thousands of distinct CDR3 sequences, 7.6% of them present only once. Sequences were derived from PBMCs from blood, sampled 23 to 25 months after vaccination. These receptor sequences come from a man between 50 and 69 years old who received an inactivated influenza vaccine.

The rearrangement uses TRBV20-1 and TRBJ2-6, with TRBD1 as a possible D gene (5 bases). The CDR3 sequence is 15 residues long. The V end was cut by 2 bases, the J end by 0 bases, with 8 bases between. Per the germline V gene, CDR1 is DFQATT and CDR2 is SNEGSKA (reference sequence). The CDR3 DNA sequence: TGCAGTGCTAGACAGGGTAACTCTGGGGCCAACGTCCTGACTTTC. It specifies CSARQGNSGANVLTF.

Only a few counts were recorded for this clonotype. V is TRBV7-8 and J is TRBJ2-3, with 10 bases that match TRBD1. From germline, CDR1 is SGHVS and CDR2 FQNEAQ. J gave up 1 base and V 2 bases, and 12 bases lay outside the gene matches. The CDR3 is 19 residues long. The CDR3 loop is CASSLKGTGVRRGTDTQYF. As DNA, the CDR3 is TGTGCCAGCAGCTTAAAAGGGACAGGGGTGAGGAGGGGCACAGATACGCAGTATTTT.

The genes are TRBV28 and TRBJ2-7, with 7 bases fitting TRBD2. V shed 2 bases, J shed 6 bases, and the junction held 7 bases outside the gene matches. This CDR3 contains 14 residues. Germline-derived CDR1 and CDR2 are MDHEN and SYDVKM. The CDR3 DNA sequence: TGTGCCAGCAGTTTACGGCGGGACTATAGCGAGCAGTACTTC. The encoded protein is CASSLRRDYSEQYF. The full variable domain, its missing parts supplied by reference TRBV28 and TRBJ2-7, is DVKVTQSSRYLVKRTGEKVFLECVQDMDHENMFWYRQDPGLGLRLIYFSYDVKMKEKGDIPEGYSVSREKKERFSLILESASTNQTSMYLCASSLRRDYSEQYFGPGTRLTVT.

This clonotype came up a few times. The chain carries TRBV18 and TRBJ2-2; TRBD2 matches at 8 bases. This CDR3 spans 17 amino acids. Losses at the gene ends were 4 bases for V and 3 bases for J; bases not matched to a gene: 10. The germline V gene encodes CDR1 KGHSH and CDR2 LQKENI. CDR3 DNA: TGTGCCAGCTCACGGAAGGCGACGGGAGGGGACACCGGGGAGCTGTTTTTT. It encodes CASSRKATGGDTGELFF.

This clonotype was picked up many times. This chain links TRBV9 with TRBJ2-1; the match to TRBD1 covers 8 bases. Looked up from germline, CDR1 is SGDLS and CDR2 is YYNGEE. The J segment lost 2 bases and the V segment lost 3 bases, leaving 4 bases of the junction unmatched. This CDR3 spans 15 amino acids. The CDR3: CASSGTGNAYNEQFF. For the CDR3, the DNA is TGTGCCAGCAGCGGGACAGGGAATGCCTACAATGAGCAGTTCTTC.

This clonotype has at least ten counts. The chain has TRBV12-3 or TRBV12-4 and TRBJ1-1; the D is unclear. This CDR3 is built from 14 residues. Deletions cut 2 bases from V and 5 bases from J, with 12 bases between. CDR3 region: CASSLNNPLTEAFF. As DNA, the CDR3 is TGTGCCAGCAGTTTAAATAATCCCCTAACTGAAGCTTTCTTT.

The table lists this clonotype with a few counts. V gene TRBV12-3 or TRBV12-4 combines with J gene TRBJ1-1, with D possibly TRBD1 on 5 matching bases. This CDR3 comprises 13 residues. The V and J ends lost 6 bases and 5 bases respectively, with 13 bases between them. This CDR3 reads CASRSGGPTEAFF. The CDR3 nucleotides are TGTGCCAGCAGGTCGGGGGGACCTACTGAAGCTTTCTTT.

As for this clonotype: The germline gene is not matched at one end of the junction; a read error may be the cause. The J gene is TRBJ2-1, the V gene TRBV5-1, with TRBD2 as a possible D gene (6 bases). There are 15 residues in the CDR3. Germline CDR1 SGHRS, CDR2 YFSETQ. CDR3 in amino acids: CASSLSTSSYNEQSF. CDR3 nucleotide sequence: TGCGCCAGCAGCTTGAGCACTAGCTCCTACAATGAGCAGTCCTTC.

This clonotype has a handful of counts. The gene calls are TRBV9 and TRBJ2-5; no reliable D call. Germline CDR1 SGDLS, CDR2 YYNGEE. The V and J ends lost 2 bases and 5 bases respectively, with 16 bases between them. The CDR3 has 15 amino acids. CDR3 protein: CASSVMNFQWETQYF. The CDR3 DNA reads TGTGCCAGCAGCGTCATGAACTTCCAGTGGGAGACCCAGTACTTC.

V gene TRBV2 combines with J gene TRBJ1-2; D remains ambiguous. This CDR3 is 11 amino acids long. CDR1 is SNHLY, CDR2 FYNNEI, per germline. The ends were cut back, 9 bases at V and 8 bases at J, with 13 bases in the middle. CDR3: CARKRTIGYTF. CDR3 sequence (DNA): TGTGCCAGAAAAAGAACTATCGGCTACACCTTC.

This clonotype was seen at least ten times. V and J are TRBV15 and TRBJ2-3, with D uncertain. The CDR3 is 13 amino acids. V lost 4 bases and J lost 3, with 8 bases in between. CDR1 LNHNV and CDR2 YYDKDF come from the germline V gene (reference sequence). The CDR3 loop is CATSTRQTDTQYF. CDR3 in DNA: TGTGCCACCAGCACTCGACAAACAGATACGCAGTATTTT. The full variable domain, rest sourced from reference TRBV15 and TRBJ2-3, is DAMVIQNPRYQVTQFGKPVTLSCSQTLNHNVMYWYQQKSSQAPKLLFHYYDKDFNNEADTPDNFQSRRPNTSFCFLDIRSPGLGDTAMYLCATSTRQTDTQYFGPGTRLTVL.

This clonotype was seen more than once but under ten times. The chain recombines TRBV20-1 with TRBJ2-1; 13 positions match TRBD2. This CDR3 is 15 amino acids long. The V gene end was trimmed by 1 base and the J gene end by 9 bases; junction bases not matched to a gene: 6. Per germline, CDR1 DFQATT and CDR2 SNEGSKA (reference sequence). Written as DNA, the CDR3 is TGCAGTGCTAGAGGAAAAACTAGCGGGGGGGGTGAGCAGTTCTTC. It yields the protein CSARGKTSGGGEQFF.

The rearrangement uses TRBV7-2 and TRBJ1-4; D not certain. V was pared by 2 bases and J by 7 bases, with 11 bases between. This CDR3 region has 14 residues. Looked up from germline, CDR1 is SGHTA and CDR2 is FQGNSA. CDR3 region: CASSLSAKSEKLFF. CDR3 DNA sequence: TGTGCCAGCAGCTTATCCGCCAAGAGTGAAAAACTGTTTTTT.

The gene calls are TRBV7-2 and TRBJ2-7, with 7 bases identical to TRBD2. Germline V gene lookup returns CDR1 SGHTA and CDR2 FQGNSA. The CDR3 has 14 amino acids. The V gene end was trimmed by 1 base and the J gene end by 2 bases; junction bases not matched to a gene: 2. CDR3 in amino acids: CASSLGLAPYEQYF. The DNA for the CDR3 is TGTGCCAGCAGCTTAGGACTAGCCCCCTACGAGCAGTACTTC.

This sequence joins TRBV6-2 or TRBV6-3 and TRBJ1-2; D remains unclear. The germline gives CDR1 MNHEY, CDR2 SVGEGT. The germline V and J ends were trimmed by 7 bases and 2 bases, with 11 bases remaining between them. The CDR3 loop spans 13 amino acids. CDR3 in DNA: TGTGCCAGCAAGTTGACCGCAAACTATGGCTACACCTTC. This gives the protein CASKLTANYGYTF.